One TCR beta chain is described in this entry. The data stem from a study of blood T cell repertoires in COVID-19. Assignment of participants to cohorts was predicated upon participant-reported clinical history. As processed by the authors: Reference gene primer amplification yielded estimated nucleated cell counts. The repertoire was sequenced with immunoSEQ multiplex PCR; TCRdb's copy has only in-frame clones and lacks some. For V, J and clone size, that table is used; D and trimming come from the DNA. Altogether 200,000 to 300,000 clones are present, around nine tenths being singletons, with the ten largest covering under 3%. This sequence originates from a young woman who had recovered from COVID-19. The sample taken for sequencing was PBMCs or T cells enriched from blood (not recorded which).

The CDR3 bases are TGTGCCAGCTCACCACCGGACAGCGGGAGGGCCTCGTATACGCAGTATTTT. It yields the protein CASSPPDSGRASYTQYF. The chain links TRBV18 to TRBJ2-3; TRBD2 matches 10 bases. This CDR3 contains 17 residues. Germline loops: CDR1 KGHSH, CDR2 LQKENI. V shed 0 bases, J shed 7 bases, and the junction held 10 bases outside the gene matches.